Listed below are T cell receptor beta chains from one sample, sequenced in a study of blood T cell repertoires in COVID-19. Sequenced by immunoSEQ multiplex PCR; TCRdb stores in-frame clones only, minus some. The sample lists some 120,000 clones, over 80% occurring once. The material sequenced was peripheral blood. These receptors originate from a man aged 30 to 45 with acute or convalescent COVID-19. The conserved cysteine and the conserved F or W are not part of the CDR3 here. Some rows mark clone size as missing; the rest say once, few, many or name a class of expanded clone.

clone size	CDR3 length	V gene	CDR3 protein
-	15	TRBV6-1	ASSDPGGGFVAEKLF
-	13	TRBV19	ASSTQGWGEETQY
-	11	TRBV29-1	SVQGVMNTEAF
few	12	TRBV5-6	ASSFPSQRNEQF
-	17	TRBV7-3	ASSLIGTSGGVNTGELF
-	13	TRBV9	ASSAQEAGAYEQY
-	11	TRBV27	ASRPTSGTEAF
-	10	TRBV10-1	ASKSGADTQY
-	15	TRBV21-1	ASSKRQGAYPPKTQY
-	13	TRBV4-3	ASSPRDSWDEKLF
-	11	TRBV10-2	ATSGTQNNEQF
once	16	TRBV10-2	ASSEAPSSGRAYNEQF
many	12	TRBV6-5	ASRRRGLNYGYT
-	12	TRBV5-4	ASSFGTGEETQY
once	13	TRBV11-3	ASSLGTGMNTEAF
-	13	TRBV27	ASSLVGGTGTLYT
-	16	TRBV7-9	ASSLAGTVLSGANVLT
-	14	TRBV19	ASSIQGAGAKNIQY
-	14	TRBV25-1	ASSEWASGSTDTQY
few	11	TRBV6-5	ASTDRAGTEAF
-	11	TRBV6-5	ASTPQGNTEAF
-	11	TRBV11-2	ASSREIQETQY
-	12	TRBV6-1	ASSRDRAYYEQY
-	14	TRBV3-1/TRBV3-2	ASSNLGEGTNYGYT
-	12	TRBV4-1	ASSQDPQGGEQY
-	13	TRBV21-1	ASSKPMTDQETQY
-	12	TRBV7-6	ASRLTGVGSPLH
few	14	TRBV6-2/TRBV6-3	ASSYSSAISNQPQH
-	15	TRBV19	ASSTTGIRASNQPQH
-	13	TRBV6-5	ASSLAGGMVETQY
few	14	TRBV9	ASSTGGGGSQETQY
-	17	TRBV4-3	ASSQEGLAGGIGKNIQY
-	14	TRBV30	ACNPRDRDSTDTQY
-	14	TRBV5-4	ASSPAGGRENYGYT
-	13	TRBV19	ASSIGLMGPNEQF
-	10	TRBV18	ASSSRADTQY
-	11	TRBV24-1	ATEGQGSQPQH
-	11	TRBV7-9	ASRTQGAHGYT
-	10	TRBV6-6	ASRTGEDGYT
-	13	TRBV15	ATSSRGGGSYEQY
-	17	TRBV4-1	ASSADVRRGPGTPNGYT
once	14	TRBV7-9	ASSKGTSGRRDEQF
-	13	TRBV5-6	ASSKAGAGGYEQY
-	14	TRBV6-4	ASSPTGTSSYYGYT
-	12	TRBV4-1	ASSQGVEGGIQY
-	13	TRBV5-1	ASSLDTGASDTQY